This T cell receptor beta chain came from a study of Ad26.COV2.S vaccination and SARS-CoV-2 variants. Looking at the study overall: A participant enrolled in the COV1001 Ad26.COV2.S trial arm provided the sample. Ad26.COV2.S was injected intramuscularly once or twice, 56 days apart.

General observations from the study: Those who received vaccine or placebo ended up with similar non-spike TCR breadth.

Details on this clone: Its antigen remains unidentified.

Treatment in this sample: approximately 18 received Ad26.COV2.S at low or high dose, single or two shots; 5 received placebo; per-sample allocation not given. After the first vaccine or placebo injection, samples were drawn on day 63. Germline lookup yields CDR1 LGHDT and CDR2 YNNKEL (reference sequence). V was cut by 3 bases and J by 3 bases, with 8 bases left in between. This CDR3 region has 13 residues. Clones were sequenced by immunoSEQ multiplex PCR, and TCRdb holds only the in-frame ones, with some missing. The sample carries about 680,000 clones, roughly 90% recorded once. The chain employs TRBV3-1 (or the pseudogene TRBV3-2) and TRBJ1-2; possible D gene TRBD1, 5 bases. This clonotype originated in a person between 18 and 59 years old who received the Ad26.COV2.S COVID-19 vaccine or a placebo. Specimen: peripheral blood, collected in a trial of Ad26.COV2.S vaccine versus placebo. As DNA, the CDR3 is TGTGCCAGCAGCCAGGGGACCCACTATGGCTACACCTTC. It encodes CASSQGTHYGYTF.